This TCR beta chain was documented in a study of cytomegalovirus exposure and HLA in healthy donors (dated by TCRdb to about 2017). About the study as a whole: According to a later analysis, the approximately 130 validation repertoires were produced on the same platform as the approximately 610 repertoires of the first cohort. The study was designed to test whether signatures of past pathogen exposure could be identified by cataloging public T cell receptors. Besides the first cohort of 666 subjects, a separate validation cohort made up of over 95 different subjects was used. The study combined high-throughput TCR immunosequencing, statistical association of individual TCRs with disease status, and machine learning to predict cytomegalovirus infection status.

Separate from the roughly 650-subject first cohort, the validation cohort of roughly 120 subjects was the group to which the donors belonged. Overall results and qualifications from the work: The validation cohort had no HLA typing available for a later analysis, so co-occurrence within that cohort was assessed over all 120 or so repertoires. Subsequent analysis determined that TCRs grouped into clusters in the first cohort also showed a tendency toward co-occurrence across the roughly 120 validation repertoires, and about 93% of cluster scores exceeded 0. The study listed over 150 TCR beta chains as associated with cytomegalovirus. Across donors, most TCR sequences were observed very rarely, whereas some public TCRs were present in many individuals. According to the authors, the approach could potentially be generalized to other disease states and immunological phenotypes. A few of the identified cytomegalovirus-associated TCR beta chains were confirmed in vitro to be specific for cytomegalovirus antigens. The classifier was reported to diagnose cytomegalovirus status with high specificity and sensitivity in both the original and validation cohorts.

The junction shows trimming of 7 bases on V and 1 base on J, plus 12 bases between the germline ends. Measured from the cysteine to the phenylalanine, the CDR3 is 14 residues long. Kept here is only the CDR3 DNA, which spans 42 bases and is read in frame from base 1. The germline V gene (reference sequence) supplies CDR1 MNHEY and CDR2 SMNVEV. In regard to this clone: What this receptor recognizes is not known. Nothing much larger sits one base from this clone, and base qualities are not available.

The library was prepared using the immunoSEQ multiplex PCR assay. Concerning the study's data processing: To diagnose cytomegalovirus status from the catalog of TCR beta chain sequences, a statistical classification framework was built. TCRdb holds this immuneACCESS table with in-frame rearrangements only. Some clones are missing; in checked studies, unresolved V genes explain under half, and the rest has no known cause. V and J calls and clone size follow that table, whereas D and trimming were derived from the DNA. The sample table records about 160,000 clones; more than 70% of these occur just once. The ten biggest clones cover more than 8.5% of the sample.

The chain is assembled from TRBV27 and TRBJ2-3; the D gene assignment is ambiguous. Source material: PBMCs. This receptor was identified in a man aged 30 to 45 in good health and CMV-seropositive. The bases are TGTGCCAGCACCCGGCAGACTGGCACAGATACGCAGTATTTT. This gives the protein CASTRQTGTDTQYF.